The clone carrying this TCR beta chain was seen only a few times. This entry is derived from a study of blood T cell repertoires in COVID-19. The overall study: Sites in the United States, Italy and Spain provided acute and convalescent COVID-19 samples. T cells, B-cell-depleted T cells, or PBMCs supplied cDNA or gDNA.

Only in-frame clones appear in the TCRdb table, and some are missing; sequencing was by immunoSEQ multiplex PCR. The sample has 90,000 to 150,000 clones; 79% are singletons. V lost 2 bases, J lost 6 bases, and 7 bases stayed unmatched. This CDR3 has 15 amino acids. Germline CDR1 LNHNV, CDR2 YYDKDF (reference sequence). The clonotype comes from a woman aged 80 or over with acute or convalescent COVID-19. Sequencing input: peripheral blood. V usage is TRBV15 and J usage is TRBJ1-1; 9 bases are shared with TRBD1. CDR3 sequence: CATSRTKQGAPEAFF. The CDR3 DNA reads as TGTGCCACCAGCAGAACTAAACAGGGGGCCCCTGAAGCTTTCTTT.